This T cell receptor beta chain was observed in a study of OX40 agonist ivuxolimab in advanced cancers. Overall study context: One patient with hepatocellular carcinoma and two with cutaneous melanoma, three in all, had partial responses. Overall study findings and caveats: Relative to CD4+, CD8+ T cells held more expanded clones on average. At 0.1 to 3.0 mg/kg and by week 6, clonal expansion occurred in CD4+ and CD8+ blood T cells. Normalized T-cell clonal expansion was also low in some nonresponders.

Germline CDR1 reads GTSNPN; CDR2 reads SVGIG (reference sequence). The length of the CDR3 is 14 residues. V lost 2 bases and J lost 1, with 9 bases in between. A note on this clone: The antigen is undetermined.

The data were produced by immunoSEQ multiplex PCR, yet TCRdb's version contains in-frame clones alone and is incomplete. The sample contains tens of thousands of clones, approximately 88% of which appear only once. This sequence was found in an adult with an advanced solid tumor such as melanoma, head and neck, liver or kidney cancer. Sequencing used CD4+ or CD8+ T cells sorted from blood, obtained in a trial of the OX40 agonist ivuxolimab. The chain recombines TRBV30 with TRBJ1-3; D remains ambiguous. The CDR3 sequence is CAWSFEGSGNTIYF. The CDR3 region has the DNA TGTGCCTGGAGTTTCGAGGGTTCTGGAAACACCATATATTTT.